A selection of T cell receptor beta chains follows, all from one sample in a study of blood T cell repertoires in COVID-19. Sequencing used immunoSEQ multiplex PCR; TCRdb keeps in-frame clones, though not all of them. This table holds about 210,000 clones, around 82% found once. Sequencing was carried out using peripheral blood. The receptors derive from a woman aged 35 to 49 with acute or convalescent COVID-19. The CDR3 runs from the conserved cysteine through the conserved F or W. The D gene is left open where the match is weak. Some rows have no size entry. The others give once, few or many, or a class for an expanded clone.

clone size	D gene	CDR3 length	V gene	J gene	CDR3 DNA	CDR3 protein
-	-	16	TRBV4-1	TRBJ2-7	TGCGCCAGCAGCCAAGATTTCCCGACAGCCTCCTACGAGCAGTACTTC	CASSQDFPTASYEQYF
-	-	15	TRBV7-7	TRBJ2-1	TGTGCCAGCAGCCCGGGGAGTGCCACCCGCAATGAGCAGTTCTTC	CASSPGSATRNEQFF
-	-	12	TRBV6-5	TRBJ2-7	TGTGCCAGCAACCCGGGTAGCTACGAGCAGTACTTC	CASNPGSYEQYF
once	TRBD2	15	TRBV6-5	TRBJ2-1	TGTGCCAGCAGGGACCGACTAGCGGGATACAATGAGCAGTTCTTC	CASRDRLAGYNEQFF
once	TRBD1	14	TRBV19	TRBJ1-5	TGTGCCAGTAGTATAAGGGGGCCGAGTCAGCCCCAGCATTTT	CASSIRGPSQPQHF
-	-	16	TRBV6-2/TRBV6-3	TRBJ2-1	TGTGCCAGCAGTTGGGGGGACCGGAGCTCCTACAATGAGCAGTTCTTC	CASSWGDRSSYNEQFF
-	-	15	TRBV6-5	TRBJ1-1	TGTGCCAGCATCTCCCCTCTGCTACCCCGCACTGAAGCTTTCTTT	CASISPLLPRTEAFF
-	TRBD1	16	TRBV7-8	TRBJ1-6	TGTGCCAGCAGCTTAGTCGGGACAGCCAATAATTCACCCCTCCACTTT	CASSLVGTANNSPLHF
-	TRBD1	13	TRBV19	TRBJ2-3	TGTGCCAGTAAGGACAGGGGGCTCCATACGCAGTATTTT	CASKDRGLHTQYF
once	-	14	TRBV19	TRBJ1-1	TGTGCCAGTAAGACGCGGGCCACGGGCACTGAAGCTTTCTTT	CASKTRATGTEAFF
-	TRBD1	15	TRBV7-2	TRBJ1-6	TGTGCCAGCAGCCCAGGACAGGCCCCCCCATCACCCCTCCACTTT	CASSPGQAPPSPLHF
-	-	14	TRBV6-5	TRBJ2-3	TGTGCCAGCAGTTTCAGGGGAGCGGCAGATACGCAGTATTTT	CASSFRGAADTQYF
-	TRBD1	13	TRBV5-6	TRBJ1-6	TGTGCCAGCAGCTCGACAGGGGATTCACCCCTCCACTTT	CASSSTGDSPLHF
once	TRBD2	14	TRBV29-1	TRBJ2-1	TGCAGCGTTTTAGCGGGGGGTCCCTCCAGGGGGCAGTTCTTC	CSVLAGGPSRGQFF
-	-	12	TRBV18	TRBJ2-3	TGTGCCAGCTCTCCGTCGCAGGGTACGCAGTATTTT	CASSPSQGTQYF
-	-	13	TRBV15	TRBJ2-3	TGTGCCACCGTCATAGGGGGCACAGATACGCAGTATTTT	CATVIGGTDTQYF
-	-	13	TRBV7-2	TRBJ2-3	TGTGCCAGCAGCTCCCCAAACACAGATACGCAGTATTTT	CASSSPNTDTQYF
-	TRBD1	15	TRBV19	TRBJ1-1	TGTGCCAGTAGGGACAGGGGACTTGAGAACACTGAAGCTTTCTTT	CASRDRGLENTEAFF
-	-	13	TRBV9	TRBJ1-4	TGTGCCAGCAGTCGTCGGTTGGTTGAAAAACTGTTTTTT	CASSRRLVEKLFF
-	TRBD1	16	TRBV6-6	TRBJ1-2	TGTGCCAGCAGTTACTCAGGGACAGGGGCCAACTATGGCTACACCTTC	CASSYSGTGANYGYTF
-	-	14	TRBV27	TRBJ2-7	TGTGCCAGCAGTTTATCGAGAGGATCCTACGAGCAGTACTTC	CASSLSRGSYEQYF
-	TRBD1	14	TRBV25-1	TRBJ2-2	TGTGCCAGCAGTCGGACAGGGAACACCGGGGAGCTGTTTTTT	CASSRTGNTGELFF
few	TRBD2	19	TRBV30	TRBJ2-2	TGTGCCTGGAGTGTATTCGGGGGGGCCTTCTTACCAATCACCGGGGAGCTGTTTTTT	CAWSVFGGAFLPITGELFF
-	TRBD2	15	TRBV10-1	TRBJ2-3	TGCGCCAGCAGTAGGGAGGGATCAGGAATAGATACGCAGTATTTT	CASSREGSGIDTQYF
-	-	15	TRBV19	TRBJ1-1	TGTGCCAGTAGTATAGTAACACAGCCGAACACTGAAGCTTTCTTT	CASSIVTQPNTEAFF